Listed below are T cell receptor beta chains from one sample, sequenced in a study of blood T cells in healthy people across ages. From the 5' RACE reads, TCRdb called clonotypes with MiXCR, one entry per CDR3 protein. Of about 800,000 distinct CDR3 sequences in the sample, around 25% were seen once. The same sample was also studied in work on T cells of mothers and their children.

Material for sequencing was blood. These receptors were obtained from a boy younger than 18 in good health. The CDR3 runs from the conserved cysteine through the conserved F or W. D genes are given only for firm matches. A clone size is listed for some rows: how often the clone was seen (once, few, many), or a class if it is expanded.

D: NA; V: TRBV11-2; J: TRBJ2-1; size: NA; CDR3: CASSLGSVEQFF; DNA: TGTGCCAGCAGCCTGGGGAGCGTTGAGCAGTTCTTC
D: TRBD2; V: TRBV2; J: TRBJ2-2; size: NA; CDR3: CASSGWLAATGELFF; DNA: TGTGCCAGCAGTGGTTGGCTAGCGGCCACCGGGGAGCTGTTTTTT
D: TRBD2; V: TRBV6-1; J: TRBJ2-2; size: NA; CDR3: CASSPGGVAGGPNTGELFF; DNA: TGTGCCAGCAGTCCCGGGGGGGTAGCGGGAGGGCCGAACACCGGGGAGCTGTTTTTT
D: NA; V: TRBV11-2; J: TRBJ2-4; size: NA; CDR3: CASSAYRQKGNIQYF; DNA: TGTGCCAGCAGCGCCTACCGGCAGAAAGGAAACATTCAGTACTTC
D: NA; V: TRBV2; J: TRBJ1-3; size: NA; CDR3: CASLGGDSSGNTIYF; DNA: TGTGCCAGCCTAGGGGGAGACAGCTCTGGAAACACCATATATTTT
D: TRBD1; V: TRBV7-2; J: TRBJ2-7; size: few; CDR3: CASSLGGQGRREQYF; DNA: TGTGCCAGCAGCTTAGGGGGACAGGGAAGGCGCGAGCAGTACTTC
D: NA; V: TRBV2; J: TRBJ2-3; size: few; CDR3: CASSYRVLGDTQYF; DNA: TGTGCCAGCAGTTACCGGGTTCTGGGAGATACGCAGTATTTT
D: NA; V: TRBV5-1; J: TRBJ2-4; size: NA; CDR3: CASSLGGTLAKNIQYF; DNA: TGCGCCAGCAGCTTGGGTGGAACTCTAGCCAAAAACATTCAGTACTTC
D: NA; V: TRBV21-1; J: TRBJ1-2; size: many; CDR3: CASSPKTGDDGYTF; DNA: TGTGCCAGCAGTCCTAAGACAGGGGACGATGGCTACACCTTC
D: NA; V: TRBV9; J: TRBJ1-1; size: few; CDR3: CASSLAGRDTEAFF; DNA: TGTGCCAGCAGCCTTGCGGGACGGGACACTGAAGCTTTCTTT
D: NA; V: TRBV6-6; J: TRBJ1-4; size: few; CDR3: CASSYMQGPTNEKLFF; DNA: TGTGCCAGCAGTTACATGCAGGGACCAACTAATGAAAAACTGTTTTTT
D: NA; V: TRBV15; J: TRBJ2-7; size: NA; CDR3: CATSSRRGDSYEQYF; DNA: TGTGCCACCAGCAGCCGCCGGGGAGACTCCTACGAGCAGTACTTC
D: NA; V: TRBV7-8; J: TRBJ1-5; size: few; CDR3: CASSSLEGHQPQHF; DNA: TGTGCCAGCAGCTCACTCGAGGGTCATCAGCCCCAGCATTTT
D: NA; V: TRBV29-1; J: TRBJ2-1; size: few; CDR3: CSAHRSVGSYNEQFF; DNA: TGCAGCGCCCACCGGTCGGTTGGCTCCTACAATGAGCAGTTCTTC
D: NA; V: TRBV29-1; J: TRBJ2-7; size: NA; CDR3: CSVELRDISYEQYF; DNA: TGCAGCGTTGAACTCCGGGACATCTCCTACGAGCAGTACTTC
D: TRBD1; V: TRBV4-3; J: TRBJ1-4; size: NA; CDR3: CASSQGQVNEKLFF; DNA: TGCGCCAGCAGCCAGGGACAGGTTAATGAAAAACTGTTTTTT
D: TRBD1; V: TRBV15; J: TRBJ1-6; size: NA; CDR3: CATSRLPAGTDNSPLRF; DNA: TGTGCCACCAGCAGACTTCCCGCCGGGACAGATAATTCACCCCTCCGCTTT
D: NA; V: TRBV28; J: TRBJ2-7; size: few; CDR3: CASSTPEDRYEQYF; DNA: TGTGCCAGCAGTACCCCGGAGGACCGCTACGAGCAGTACTTC
D: NA; V: TRBV2; J: TRBJ1-1; size: many; CDR3: CASSEANTEAFF; DNA: TGTGCCAGCAGTGAGGCGAACACTGAAGCTTTCTTT
D: TRBD1; V: TRBV27; J: TRBJ1-2; size: few; CDR3: CASSPVPGTANYGYTF; DNA: TGTGCCAGCAGCCCCGTTCCCGGGACAGCTAACTATGGCTACACCTTC
D: NA; V: TRBV12-3/TRBV12-4; J: TRBJ2-2; size: NA; CDR3: CASSLAGGGPGELFF; DNA: TGTGCCAGCAGTTTAGCAGGGGGTGGCCCCGGGGAGCTGTTTTTT
D: TRBD2; V: TRBV29-1; J: TRBJ2-5; size: few; CDR3: CSVEIAGDDSETQYF; DNA: TGCAGCGTTGAAATAGCGGGGGACGACTCGGAGACCCAGTACTTC
D: NA; V: TRBV11-3; J: TRBJ2-1; size: NA; CDR3: CASSLLGMHEQFF; DNA: TGTGCCAGCAGCTTACTAGGGATGCATGAGCAGTTCTTC
D: NA; V: TRBV4-1; J: TRBJ1-2; size: NA; CDR3: CASSQERGIANYGYTF; DNA: TGCGCCAGCAGCCAAGAACGAGGGATAGCTAACTATGGCTACACCTTC
D: NA; V: TRBV25-1; J: TRBJ1-4; size: few; CDR3: CASTRGGTEKLFF; DNA: TGTGCCAGCACTAGGGGGGGCACTGAAAAACTGTTTTTT
D: TRBD1; V: TRBV28; J: TRBJ1-1; size: NA; CDR3: CASSSDRGRFAEAFF; DNA: TGTGCCAGCAGTTCAGACAGGGGGCGCTTCGCTGAAGCTTTCTTT
D: NA; V: TRBV6-1; J: TRBJ1-2; size: NA; CDR3: CASSEGLLYGYTF; DNA: TGTGCCAGCAGTGAAGGTCTCCTCTATGGCTACACCTTC
D: NA; V: TRBV7-2; J: TRBJ2-5; size: few; CDR3: CASSLNSLQETQYF; DNA: TGTGCCAGCAGCTTGAACTCACTTCAAGAGACCCAGTACTTC
D: NA; V: TRBV9; J: TRBJ2-7; size: NA; CDR3: CASSDHKGLPSYEQYF; DNA: TGTGCCAGCAGCGACCATAAGGGACTCCCGTCCTACGAGCAGTACTTC
D: NA; V: TRBV4-3; J: TRBJ2-1; size: NA; CDR3: CASSQGQLVHEQFF; DNA: TGCGCCAGCAGCCAAGGGCAGTTAGTCCATGAGCAGTTCTTC
D: NA; V: TRBV24-1; J: TRBJ2-5; size: few; CDR3: CATSDFRAGQETQYF; DNA: TGTGCCACCAGTGATTTCAGGGCCGGGCAAGAGACCCAGTACTTC
D: NA; V: TRBV19; J: TRBJ2-5; size: few; CDR3: CASSIANRRETQYF; DNA: TGTGCCAGTAGTATCGCTAACAGAAGGGAGACCCAGTACTTC
D: TRBD2; V: TRBV5-1; J: TRBJ2-2; size: NA; CDR3: CASSLIFGYREDTGELFF; DNA: TGCGCCAGCAGCCTCATATTCGGGTACCGGGAGGACACCGGGGAGCTGTTTTTT
D: NA; V: TRBV4-1; J: TRBJ2-5; size: NA; CDR3: CASSPAALLQETQYF; DNA: TGCGCCAGCAGCCCGGCAGCGCTACTTCAAGAGACCCAGTACTTC
D: NA; V: TRBV7-3; J: TRBJ2-5; size: NA; CDR3: CASSLKGSQETQYF; DNA: TGTGCCAGCAGCTTAAAGGGCAGTCAAGAGACCCAGTACTTC
D: TRBD1; V: TRBV4-1; J: TRBJ2-1; size: few; CDR3: CASSRGQGFGNEQFF; DNA: TGCGCCAGCAGCCGGGGACAGGGCTTCGGGAATGAGCAGTTCTTC
D: NA; V: TRBV28; J: TRBJ2-5; size: few; CDR3: CASSVRGRETQYF; DNA: TGTGCCAGCAGTGTCAGGGGACGCGAGACCCAGTACTTC
D: TRBD1; V: TRBV18; J: TRBJ2-7; size: NA; CDR3: CASSPTRTGGLYEQYF; DNA: TGTGCCAGCTCACCAACCCGGACAGGGGGCCTCTACGAGCAGTACTTC
D: TRBD2; V: TRBV4-2; J: TRBJ2-7; size: NA; CDR3: CASSQSGLATYEQYF; DNA: TGTGCCAGCAGCCAGTCGGGACTAGCGACCTACGAGCAGTACTTC
D: TRBD2; V: TRBV27; J: TRBJ2-5; size: NA; CDR3: CASRSSGTYRETQYF; DNA: TGTGCCAGCAGGTCTAGCGGCACTTATCGGGAGACCCAGTACTTC
D: TRBD1; V: TRBV12-3/TRBV12-4; J: TRBJ2-5; size: few; CDR3: CASSLRKGAETQYF; DNA: TGTGCCAGCAGTTTGAGGAAGGGGGCAGAGACCCAGTACTTC
D: NA; V: TRBV24-1; J: TRBJ2-3; size: NA; CDR3: CATSDFQGGSTQYF; DNA: TGTGCCACCAGTGATTTCCAGGGTGGAAGCACGCAGTATTTT
D: NA; V: TRBV5-1; J: TRBJ2-7; size: many; CDR3: CASSFGSGAYEQYF; DNA: TGCGCCAGCAGCTTTGGGAGCGGAGCCTACGAGCAGTACTTC
D: TRBD1; V: TRBV12-3/TRBV12-4; J: TRBJ1-5; size: few; CDR3: CASSQGVSWPQHF; DNA: TGTGCCAGCAGCCAGGGGGTGAGTTGGCCCCAGCATTTT
D: NA; V: TRBV12-3/TRBV12-4; J: TRBJ2-1; size: NA; CDR3: CASKFSLSGLGNNTSSYNEQFF; DNA: TGTGCCAGCAAGTTCTCGCTTAGTGGCCTAGGCAATAACACGAGCTCCTACAATGAGCAGTTCTTC
D: NA; V: TRBV4-3; J: TRBJ2-6; size: many; CDR3: CASSQDWRTGDSGANVLTF; DNA: TGCGCCAGCAGCCAAGATTGGAGGACGGGTGACTCTGGGGCCAACGTCCTGACTTTC
D: NA; V: TRBV7-2; J: TRBJ2-3; size: NA; CDR3: CASGQTSRRTDTQYF; DNA: TGTGCCAGCGGCCAAACTAGCAGACGCACAGATACGCAGTATTTT
D: TRBD1; V: TRBV6-7; J: TRBJ1-2; size: NA; CDR3: CASRSPTGNYGYTF; DNA: TGTGCCAGCAGATCTCCGACAGGGAACTATGGCTACACCTTC
D: TRBD1; V: TRBV7-9; J: TRBJ1-1; size: NA; CDR3: CASSLVTGEAEAFF; DNA: TGTGCCAGCAGCTTAGTTACAGGGGAGGCTGAAGCTTTCTTT
D: TRBD1; V: TRBV7-2; J: TRBJ1-4; size: few; CDR3: CASSLRQGGSDEKLFF; DNA: TGTGCCAGCAGCTTAAGACAGGGGGGTTCGGATGAAAAACTGTTTTTT
D: NA; V: TRBV14; J: TRBJ2-1; size: few; CDR3: CASSGSRVSNEQFF; DNA: TGTGCCAGCAGCGGATCCAGGGTGTCCAATGAGCAGTTCTTC
D: NA; V: TRBV12-3/TRBV12-4; J: TRBJ1-2; size: few; CDR3: CASRSQGYYGYTF; DNA: TGTGCCAGCAGAAGCCAGGGATACTATGGCTACACCTTC
D: NA; V: TRBV12-3/TRBV12-4; J: TRBJ1-4; size: few; CDR3: CASSRWGRINEKLFF; DNA: TGTGCCAGCAGTAGGTGGGGCCGGATAAATGAAAAACTGTTTTTT
D: TRBD1; V: TRBV7-2; J: TRBJ2-3; size: NA; CDR3: CASSELGQADTQYF; DNA: TGTGCCAGCAGCGAACTAGGACAGGCAGATACGCAGTATTTT